This TCR beta chain was sequenced during a study of PD-L1 blockade in urothelial cancer. Study-level background: Blood was analyzed 3 weeks (second dose) and 6 weeks after treatment start.

Clones were sequenced by immunoSEQ multiplex PCR, and TCRdb holds only the in-frame ones, with some missing. The table shows approximately 58,000 clones, with roughly 82% occurring only once. V shed 8 bases and J 0 bases; nucleotides not matched to a gene: 7. Germline CDR1 SNHLY, CDR2 FYNNEI. The CDR3 length is 14 residues. J is TRBJ2-7 and V is TRBV2, with 7 bases that match TRBD2. This specimen consisted of PBMCs, obtained around atezolizumab (anti-PD-L1) treatment. This sequence originates from a man between 65 and 85 years old with urothelial cancer. CDR3 DNA sequence: TGTGCCAGCCGGGCAAGCGGGAACTCCTACGAGCAGTACTTC. Encoded protein: CASRASGNSYEQYF. Full variable domain (missing parts from reference TRBV2 and TRBJ2-7): EPEVTQTPSHQVTQMGQEVILRCVPISNHLYFYWYRQILGQKVEFLVSFYNNEISEKSEIFDDQFSVERPDGSNFTLKIRSTKLEDSAMYFCASRASGNSYEQYFGPGTRLTVT.